The 13 T cell receptor beta chains presented below share a single source sample, sequenced in a study of human CD8 memory T cell subsets. Libraries for TCR beta were constructed using UMI-labeled 5' RACE. TCRdb reanalyzed the 5' RACE reads and collapses them to one entry per CDR3 protein, without DNA. The data include several thousand distinct CDR3 sequences; the top ten clones carry 20%. Material for sequencing was CD8+ T cells from PBMCs. The receptors shown here come from a human donor in good health.

V is TRBV6-2 or TRBV6-3 and J is TRBJ2-7. Germline CDR1 reads MNHEY; CDR2 reads SVGEGT. This CDR3 has 11 amino acids. The chain's CDR3 is CASSLGYEQYF.

The chain links TRBV28 to TRBJ2-5; TCRdb's assignment of TRBD2 cannot be checked, as there is no DNA. The CDR3 totals 16 residues. Germline CDR1 is MDHEN and CDR2 is SYDVKM. The CDR3: CASKSEMSGRRETQYF.

J is TRBJ2-7 and V is TRBV7-9; the TCRdb D gene call, TRBD1, has no DNA to confirm it. CDR3 length: 16 amino acids. Germline-derived CDR1 and CDR2 are SEHNR and FQNEAQ (reference sequence). The CDR3 reads CASSPPTGVRAYEQYF.

This clonotype is labeled medium-sized based on frequency. This chain's CDR3 is CASSSQGNEQFF. V and J are TRBV11-3 and TRBJ2-1; TCRdb gives TRBD1 as the D gene, but with no DNA this cannot be confirmed. Germline V gives CDR1 SGHNT, CDR2 YENEEA. The CDR3 is 12 residues long.

The J gene is TRBJ2-1, the V gene TRBV7-9; TCRdb indicates TRBD1, and absent DNA this call remains unverified. The CDR3 has 11 residues. Germline V CDR1 and CDR2: SEHNR, FQNEAQ (reference sequence). CDR3 protein: CASNPGTEQFF.

V and J are TRBV5-6 and TRBJ2-5; TCRdb picks TRBD2, but there is no DNA to check that call. CDR1 and CDR2 from the germline V gene are SGHDT and YYEEEE. There are 16 residues in the CDR3. CDR3 protein: CASSLLAGGPGETQYF. Full variable domain (remainder filled in from reference TRBV5-6 and TRBJ2-5): DAGVTQSPTHLIKTRGQQVTLRCSPKSGHDTVSWYQQALGQGPQFIFQYYEEEERQRGNFPDRFSGHQFPNYSSELNVNALLLGDSALYLCASSLLAGGPGETQYFGPGTRLLVL.

The rearrangement uses TRBV4-1 and TRBJ2-7; TCRdb picks TRBD1, but there is no DNA to check that call. Germline CDR1 is MGHRA and CDR2 is YSYEKL. CDR3 length equals 14 residues. This CDR3 reads CASSQGGGIYEQYF.

This sequence joins TRBV29-1 and TRBJ1-1; the TCRdb call, TRBD1, lacks DNA for checking. CDR1 SQVTM and CDR2 ANQGSEA come from the germline V gene. The CDR3 is made up of 14 amino acids. Here the CDR3 reads CSVTPVQLSTEAFF.

This clonotype is deemed medium-sized by its frequency. The rearrangement links TRBV5-6 to TRBJ2-2; TCRdb names TRBD2, which stays unverified in the absence of DNA. Germline CDR1 and CDR2: SGHDT and YYEEEE. CDR3 size: 14 residues. CDR3 protein: CASSLVAGAGELFF.

The chain recombines TRBV28 with TRBJ1-5; TCRdb returns TRBD1, unconfirmable since there is no DNA. The CDR3 is made up of 14 amino acids. Germline V gene data show CDR1 as MDHEN and CDR2 as SYDVKM. The CDR3 is CASSAQGSNQPQHF.

The chain carries TRBV11-2 and TRBJ2-7. Germline V gene data show CDR1 as SGHAT and CDR2 as FQNNGV. The CDR3 extends over 13 amino acids. Here the CDR3 reads CASSPTGAYEQYF.

This chain connects TRBV5-6 to TRBJ1-6; TCRdb designates TRBD1, a call that cannot be tested without DNA. Germline values: CDR1 SGHDT, CDR2 YYEEEE. This CDR3 has 14 amino acids. The CDR3 here is CASSLPGAGSPLHF.

The rearrangement joins TRBV5-1 to TRBJ2-2. Germline V CDR1 and CDR2: SGHRS, YFSETQ. CDR3 length equals 14 residues. This CDR3 is CASRLKLYTGELFF. The variable domain in full, completed from reference TRBV5-1 and TRBJ2-2, reads KAGVTQTPRYLIKTRGQQVTLSCSPISGHRSVSWYQQTPGQGLQFLFEYFSETQRNKGNFPGRFSGRQFSNSRSEMNVSTLELGDSALYLCASRLKLYTGELFFGEGSRLTVL.